This T cell receptor beta chain was sequenced for a study of blood T cell repertoires in COVID-19. Across the study: There were acute and convalescent COVID-19 samples, and they came from the United States, Italy and Spain. PBMCs, B-cell-depleted T cells, or T cells were the source of the cDNA or gDNA that made up the material.

Germline CDR1 reads LGHDT; CDR2 reads YNNKEL (reference sequence). The CDR3 is made up of 11 amino acids. Trimming shortened V by 6 bases and J by 4 bases, and 6 bases separated the two germline ends. Per the original data handling: Estimated nucleated cell counts came from reference gene primer amplification. Measured with immunoSEQ multiplex PCR; TCRdb has only the in-frame clones, and not every one. D and trimming come from the DNA, and the V and J calls and clone size come from that table. The sample holds over 65,000 clones, approximately 82% seen once. This TCR came from an elderly man with active COVID-19. J is TRBJ1-2 and V is TRBV3-1 (or the pseudogene TRBV3-2); no firm D call. Sequences were obtained from peripheral blood. The CDR3 loop is CASRGSYGYTF. DNA for the CDR3: TGTGCCAGCAGGGGCAGCTATGGCTACACCTTC.